This is a list of T cell receptor beta chains from one sample in a study of CD8 T cells in ankylosing spondylitis. A single record per CDR3 protein comes from TCRdb applying MiXCR to the 5' RACE reads. The sample consists of about 750,000 distinct CDR3 sequences, roughly 19% of them appearing once. Sequences were obtained from blood, either unsorted or a sorted T cell fraction (not recorded which). These TCRs come from a male donor with ankylosing spondylitis. CDR3s include the opening cysteine and the closing phenylalanine or tryptophan. The order of the fields is CDR3 protein, V gene.

CDR3: CAISVRDRLTDTQYF; V: TRBV10-3
CDR3: CSAGGSFWGPDTQYF; V: TRBV20-1
CDR3: CASSQDGGRNEQFF; V: TRBV4-2
CDR3: CSARGVEFTDTQYF; V: TRBV20-1
CDR3: CASSQAPAGTGVYEQYF; V: TRBV14
CDR3: CASSQGQGQGSEKLFF; V: TRBV4-3
CDR3: CASGMGQALGGYTF; V: TRBV5-1
CDR3: CASSLDPAGLGGYTF; V: TRBV12-3/TRBV12-4
CDR3: CASTRESSNTEAFF; V: TRBV3-1
CDR3: CASSPPGPSRPEAFF; V: TRBV5-1
CDR3: CASSQGLSGSSIHEQFF; V: TRBV4-2
CDR3: CASSLFDYGYTF; V: TRBV28
CDR3: CSVESGTGELFF; V: TRBV29-1
CDR3: CASSLGSGLAGAEFF; V: TRBV12-3/TRBV12-4
CDR3: CASSIDVYTDTQYF; V: TRBV19
CDR3: CASSPNSQETQYF; V: TRBV18
CDR3: CASGQGRTEAFF; V: TRBV12-3/TRBV12-4
CDR3: CASSPEEGTRNIQYF; V: TRBV18
CDR3: CAWSVGPQPNEQFF; V: TRBV30
CDR3: CASSISGETQYF; V: TRBV7-2
CDR3: CASSLERGNNQPQHF; V: TRBV11-2
CDR3: CASSLGGSSQPQHF; V: TRBV5-6
CDR3: CASTWTGGEYEQYF; V: TRBV12-3/TRBV12-4
CDR3: CATSSNAGTGAETQYF; V: TRBV15
CDR3: CASREISGSTDTQYF; V: TRBV6-1
CDR3: CASSDSGANVLTF; V: TRBV2
CDR3: CASSLMSANTEAFF; V: TRBV11-2
CDR3: CSVEGPPDTQYF; V: TRBV29-1
CDR3: CASSPRGGLTQETQYF; V: TRBV12-3/TRBV12-4
CDR3: CASRTSGAGGEQFF; V: TRBV12-3/TRBV12-4